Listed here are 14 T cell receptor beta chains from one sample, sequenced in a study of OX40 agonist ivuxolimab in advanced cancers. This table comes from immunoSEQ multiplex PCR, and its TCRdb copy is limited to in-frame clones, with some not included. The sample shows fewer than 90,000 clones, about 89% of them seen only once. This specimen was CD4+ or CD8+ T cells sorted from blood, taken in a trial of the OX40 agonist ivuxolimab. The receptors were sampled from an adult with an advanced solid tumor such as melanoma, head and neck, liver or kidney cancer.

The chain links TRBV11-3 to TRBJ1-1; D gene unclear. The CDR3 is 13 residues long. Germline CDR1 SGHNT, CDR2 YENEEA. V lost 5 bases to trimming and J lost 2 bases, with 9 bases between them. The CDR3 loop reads CASSLGENTEAFF. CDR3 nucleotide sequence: TGTGCCAGCAGCCTTGGGGAAAACACTGAAGCTTTCTTT.

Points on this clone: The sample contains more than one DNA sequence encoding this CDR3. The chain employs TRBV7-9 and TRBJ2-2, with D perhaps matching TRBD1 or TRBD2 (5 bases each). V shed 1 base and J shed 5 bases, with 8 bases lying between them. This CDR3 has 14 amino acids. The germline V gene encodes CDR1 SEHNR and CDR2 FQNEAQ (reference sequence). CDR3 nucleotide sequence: TGTGCCAGCAGCTTAGGGGGACCGACCGGGGAGCTGTTTTTT. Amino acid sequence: CASSLGGPTGELFF.

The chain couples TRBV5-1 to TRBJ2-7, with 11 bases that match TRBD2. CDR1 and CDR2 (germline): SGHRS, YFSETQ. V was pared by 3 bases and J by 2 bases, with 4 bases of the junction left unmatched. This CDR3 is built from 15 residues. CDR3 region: CASSWGTSGPYEQYF. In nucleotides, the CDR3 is TGCGCCAGCAGCTGGGGGACTAGCGGTCCCTACGAGCAGTACTTC.

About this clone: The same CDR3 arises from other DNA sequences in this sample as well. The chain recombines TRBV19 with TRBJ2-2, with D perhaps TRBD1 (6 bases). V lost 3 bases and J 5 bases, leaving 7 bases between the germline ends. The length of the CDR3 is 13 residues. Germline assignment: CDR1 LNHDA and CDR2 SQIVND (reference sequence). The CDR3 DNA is TGTGCCAGTAGTATTCAGGGGACCGGGGAGCTGTTTTTT. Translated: CASSIQGTGELFF.

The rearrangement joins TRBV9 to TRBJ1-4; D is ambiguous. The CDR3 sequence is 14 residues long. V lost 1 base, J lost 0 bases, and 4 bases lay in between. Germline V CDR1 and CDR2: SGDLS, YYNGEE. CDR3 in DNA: TGTGCCAGCAGCGTATCCGCAACTAATGAAAAACTGTTTTTT. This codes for CASSVSATNEKLFF.

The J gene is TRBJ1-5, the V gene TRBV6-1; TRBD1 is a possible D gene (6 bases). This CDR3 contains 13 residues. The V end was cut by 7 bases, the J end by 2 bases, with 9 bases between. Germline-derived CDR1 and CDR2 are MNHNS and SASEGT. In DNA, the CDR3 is TGTGCCAGCACAGGGGCCCGCAATCAGCCCCAGCATTTT. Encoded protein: CASTGARNQPQHF.

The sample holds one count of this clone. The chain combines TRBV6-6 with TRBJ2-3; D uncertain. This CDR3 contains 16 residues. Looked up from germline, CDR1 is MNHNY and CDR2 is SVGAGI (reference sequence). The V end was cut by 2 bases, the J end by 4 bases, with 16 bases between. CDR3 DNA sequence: TGTGCCAGCAGTTACACCCTCGTAGACTCTCCAGATACGCAGTATTTT. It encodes CASSYTLVDSPDTQYF.

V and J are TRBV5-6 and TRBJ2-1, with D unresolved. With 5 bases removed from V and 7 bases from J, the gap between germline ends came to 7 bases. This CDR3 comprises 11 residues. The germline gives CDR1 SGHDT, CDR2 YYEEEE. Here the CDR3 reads CASRLNNEQFF. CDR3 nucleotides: TGTGCCAGCAGGCTGAATAATGAGCAGTTCTTC. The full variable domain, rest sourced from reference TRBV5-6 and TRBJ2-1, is DAGVTQSPTHLIKTRGQQVTLRCSPKSGHDTVSWYQQALGQGPQFIFQYYEEEERQRGNFPDRFSGHQFPNYSSELNVNALLLGDSALYLCASRLNNEQFFGPGTRLTVL.

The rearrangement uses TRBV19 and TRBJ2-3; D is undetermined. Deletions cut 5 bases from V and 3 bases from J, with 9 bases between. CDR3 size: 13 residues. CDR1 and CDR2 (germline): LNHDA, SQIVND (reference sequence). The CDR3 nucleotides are TGTGCCAGTAGTCGTAACCCGACAGATACGCAGTATTTT. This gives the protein CASSRNPTDTQYF.

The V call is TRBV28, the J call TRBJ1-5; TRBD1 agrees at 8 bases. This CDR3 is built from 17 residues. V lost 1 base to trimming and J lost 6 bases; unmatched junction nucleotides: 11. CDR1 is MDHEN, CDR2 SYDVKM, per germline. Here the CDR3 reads CASSLLAQQGGGQPQHF. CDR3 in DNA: TGTGCCAGCAGTTTATTGGCCCAACAGGGGGGAGGTCAGCCCCAGCATTTT.

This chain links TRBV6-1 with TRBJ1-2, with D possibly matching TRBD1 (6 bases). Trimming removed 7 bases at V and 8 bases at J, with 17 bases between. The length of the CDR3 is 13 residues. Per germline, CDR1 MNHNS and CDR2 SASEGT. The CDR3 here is CASTINRAGGYTF. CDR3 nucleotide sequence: TGTGCCAGCACCATCAACAGGGCCGGGGGCTACACCTTC.

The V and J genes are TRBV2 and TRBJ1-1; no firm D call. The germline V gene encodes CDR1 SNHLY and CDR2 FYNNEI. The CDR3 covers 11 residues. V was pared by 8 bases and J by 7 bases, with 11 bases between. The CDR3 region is CASRGGREAFF. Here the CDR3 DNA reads TGTGCCAGCCGTGGTGGGCGTGAAGCTTTCTTT.

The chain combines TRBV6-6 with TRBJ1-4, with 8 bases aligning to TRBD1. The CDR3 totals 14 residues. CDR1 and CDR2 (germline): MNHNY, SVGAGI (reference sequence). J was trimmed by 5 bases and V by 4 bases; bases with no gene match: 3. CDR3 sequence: CASSFGTGNEKLFF. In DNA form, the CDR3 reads TGTGCCAGCAGTTTTGGGACAGGAAATGAAAAACTGTTTTTT.

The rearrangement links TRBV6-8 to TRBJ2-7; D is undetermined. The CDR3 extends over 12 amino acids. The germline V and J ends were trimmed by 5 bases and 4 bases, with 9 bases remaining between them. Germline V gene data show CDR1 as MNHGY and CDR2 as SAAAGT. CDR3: CASSEGQYEQYF. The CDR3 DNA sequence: TGTGCCAGCAGTGAAGGGCAGTACGAGCAGTACTTC.